This passage covers 27 T cell receptor beta chains from one sample sequenced in a study of PD-L1 blockade in urothelial cancer. The sample's time point: pretreatment peripheral blood. Method: immunoSEQ multiplex PCR; TCRdb's copy keeps in-frame clones and lacks some. The sample carries some 53,000 clones, around 72% recorded once. The sequences come from PBMCs, collected around atezolizumab (anti-PD-L1) treatment. These receptors came from a man between 70 and 80 years old with urothelial cancer.

The chain employs TRBV7-9 and TRBJ2-1; D not certain. The CDR3 is 14 residues long. Germline lookup yields CDR1 SEHNR and CDR2 FQNEAQ (reference sequence). V was trimmed by 1 base and J by 8 bases, leaving 12 bases between them. CDR3 residues: CASSLVSRSDEQFF. The CDR3 DNA follows: TGTGCCAGCAGCTTAGTTTCCAGGTCGGATGAGCAGTTCTTC.

This clone occurred once. Since no conserved phenylalanine or tryptophan closes the CDR3, a read error is the likely cause. The limits of the CDR3 on the DNA are not certain, so only TCRdb's listed CDR3 is given. The CDR3 sequence: CASSARGPGRV. This chain connects TRBV9 to TRBJ1-2; the table gives TRBD1 as D, unverified against the DNA. Germline CDR1 reads SGDLS; CDR2 reads YYNGEE. The CDR3 adds up to 11 amino acids, both ends counted.

This chain links TRBV12-5 with TRBJ1-1; D may be TRBD1 (5 bases). V lost 3 bases to trimming and J lost 1 base, with 12 bases between them. CDR1 and CDR2 from the germline V gene are LGHNT and FRNRAP. This CDR3 contains 15 residues. The chain's CDR3 is CASGFSIGENTEAFF. CDR3 bases: TGTGCTAGTGGTTTCTCAATAGGGGAGAACACTGAAGCTTTCTTT.

The chain is built from TRBV7-2 and TRBJ1-3; TRBD1 matches at 7 bases. Trimming removed 6 bases from V and 2 bases from J; junction bases left unmatched: 7. Germline values: CDR1 SGHTA, CDR2 FQGNSA. This CDR3 contains 15 residues. DNA for the CDR3: TGTGCCAGCAGTTTACGGACAGGTCCTGGAAACACCATATATTTT. Encoded protein: CASSLRTGPGNTIYF.

The CDR3 sequence is CAISDSQGGETQYF. DNA for the CDR3: TGTGCCATCAGTGACTCACAGGGTGGGGAGACCCAGTACTTC. The genes are TRBV10-3 and TRBJ2-5; D is perhaps TRBD1 (6 bases). The CDR3 spans 14 residues. Germline V gives CDR1 ENHRY, CDR2 SYGVKD. Trimming cost V 3 bases and J 5 bases, with 13 bases left between them.

The chain recombines TRBV28 with TRBJ2-5; D uncertain. The germline gives CDR1 MDHEN, CDR2 SYDVKM. V was pared by 3 bases and J by 2 bases, with 13 bases between. This CDR3 is 15 amino acids long. CDR3 nucleotide sequence: TGTGCCAGCAGTTTTATTCAAACTGCACAAGAGACCCAGTACTTC. It specifies CASSFIQTAQETQYF. Full variable domain (outside the CDR3, taken from reference TRBV28 and TRBJ2-5): DVKVTQSSRYLVKRTGEKVFLECVQDMDHENMFWYRQDPGLGLRLIYFSYDVKMKEKGDIPEGYSVSREKKERFSLILESASTNQTSMYLCASSFIQTAQETQYFGPGTRLLVL.

The V and J genes are TRBV18 and TRBJ1-3, with no clear D. Looked up from germline, CDR1 is KGHSH and CDR2 is LQKENI. The CDR3 covers 15 residues. V lost 3 bases to trimming and J lost 0 bases, with 9 bases between them. CDR3 coding DNA: TGTGCCAGCTCACCTACAGTTGCCTCTGGAAACACCATATATTTT. This gives the protein CASSPTVASGNTIYF.

A few counts support this clone. This sequence joins TRBV5-1 and TRBJ2-1; the D is unclear. V dropped 1 base and J dropped 6 bases, with 5 bases sitting between them. Germline values: CDR1 SGHRS, CDR2 YFSETQ. There are 12 residues in the CDR3. The CDR3 sequence: CASSLQANEQFF. CDR3 sequence (DNA): TGCGCCAGCAGCTTGCAGGCCAATGAGCAGTTCTTC.

This clone came up once. V and J are TRBV25-1 and TRBJ2-2; D might be TRBD1 (5 bases). The CDR3 has 16 residues. Trimming left V 2 bases short and J 6 bases short, with 16 bases between. Germline V gene sequence: CDR1 MGHDK, CDR2 SYGVNS. CDR3 residues: CASSEARPGASGELFF. CDR3 bases: TGTGCCAGCAGTGAAGCCCGACCTGGGGCGTCCGGGGAGCTGTTTTTT.

This clone was seen a few times. This chain joins TRBV7-3 and TRBJ2-2; 7 bases map to TRBD2. The V gene end was trimmed by 5 bases and the J gene end by 5 bases; junction bases not matched to a gene: 20. Per the germline V gene, CDR1 is SGHTA and CDR2 is FQGTGA. The CDR3 consists of 19 residues. The CDR3 sequence: CASSPSPPRIGGGTGELFF. CDR3 nucleotide sequence: TGTGCCAGCAGCCCTTCACCTCCAAGGATTGGGGGGGGGACCGGGGAGCTGTTTTTT.

The V call is TRBV18, the J call TRBJ2-3; unclear D gene. Trimming removed 3 bases from V and 0 bases from J, with 4 bases in between. Germline assignment: CDR1 KGHSH and CDR2 LQKENI. CDR3 length: 13 residues. The CDR3 region has the DNA TGTGCCAGCTCACCTCCTAGCACAGATACGCAGTATTTT. It encodes CASSPPSTDTQYF.

Only one count was recorded for this clone. The rearrangement joins TRBV18 to TRBJ2-4, with D possibly matching TRBD2 (5 bases). The V gene lost 2 bases and the J gene lost 7 bases, with 12 bases spanning the gap. The CDR3 has 14 residues. Per the germline V gene, CDR1 is KGHSH and CDR2 is LQKENI. This CDR3 is CASSPAGMRNIQYF. The CDR3 coding sequence is TGTGCCAGCTCACCAGCCGGGATGCGGAACATTCAGTACTTC.

The V and J genes are TRBV6-4 and TRBJ2-7, with 12 positions matching TRBD2. CDR1 and CDR2 (germline): MRHNA, SNTAGT. The CDR3 is 10 amino acids. CDR3 in amino acids: CASKTSGRLV. The CDR3 DNA reads as TGTGCCAGCAAAACTAGCGGGAGGTTGGTC.

Many counts were recorded for this clone. This sequence joins TRBV4-3 and TRBJ2-2; a possible D gene is TRBD1 (6 bases). The CDR3 runs to 15 residues. Trimming pared 1 base from V and 4 bases from J, leaving 10 bases between. Per the germline V gene, CDR1 is LGHNA and CDR2 is YSLEER. Here the CDR3 DNA reads TGCGCCAGCAGCCAAGCAACAGGGAGCACCGGGGAGCTGTTTTTT. This translates into CASSQATGSTGELFF.

The chain is built from TRBV19 and TRBJ2-5; 7 nucleotides line up with TRBD2. The CDR3 sequence is 14 residues long. Trimming at V came to 5 bases and at J to 5 bases, leaving 8 bases not matched to a gene. CDR1 and CDR2 (germline): LNHDA, SQIVND (reference sequence). This chain's CDR3 is CASSAGLVRETQYF. The CDR3 bases are TGTGCCAGTAGTGCCGGACTAGTTCGGGAGACCCAGTACTTC.

The rearrangement joins TRBV19 to TRBJ1-1; maybe TRBD1 (6 bases). The CDR3 covers 12 residues. The germline V gene has CDR1 LNHDA and CDR2 SQIVND (reference sequence). The V gene lost 10 bases and the J gene lost 5 bases, with 14 bases spanning the gap. CDR3 amino acids: CATSPGVTEAFF. CDR3 nucleotide sequence: TGTGCCACATCGCCAGGGGTTACTGAAGCTTTCTTT.

This chain links TRBV11-2 with TRBJ2-1; no reliable D call. Trimming removed 5 bases from V and 5 bases from J, with 7 bases in between. Germline assignment: CDR1 SGHAT and CDR2 FQNNGV. The CDR3 has 12 amino acids. The CDR3 loop is CASSLLDNEQFF. CDR3 coding DNA: TGTGCCAGCAGCCTCCTAGACAATGAGCAGTTCTTC.

The chain carries TRBV6-6 and TRBJ2-3; D is perhaps TRBD2 (6 bases). Trimming stripped 6 bases from V and 5 bases from J, with 18 bases between. Germline CDR1 and CDR2: MNHNY and SVGAGI (reference sequence). This CDR3 is 15 amino acids long. In nucleotides, the CDR3 is TGTGCCAGCAGCCACTCCGGGGAGGTGGGAGATACGCAGTATTTT. It encodes CASSHSGEVGDTQYF.

This clone was recorded a few times. V usage is TRBV15 and J usage is TRBJ2-2, with 8 bases lining up with TRBD2. CDR1 is LNHNV, CDR2 YYDKDF, per germline (reference sequence). V dropped 5 bases and J dropped 0; count of bases not matched to a gene: 5. This CDR3 contains 16 residues. CDR3 coding DNA: TGTGCCACCAGCCTCGGGGGGGCTACGAACACCGGGGAGCTGTTTTTT. Translation: CATSLGGATNTGELFF. Full variable domain (missing parts from reference TRBV15 and TRBJ2-2): DAMVIQNPRYQVTQFGKPVTLSCSQTLNHNVMYWYQQKSSQAPKLLFHYYDKDFNNEADTPDNFQSRRPNTSFCFLDIRSPGLGDTAMYLCATSLGGATNTGELFFGEGSRLTVL.

The chain is built from TRBV12-5 and TRBJ1-5, with 7 bases aligning to TRBD1. The germline V gene has CDR1 LGHNT and CDR2 FRNRAP. Losses at the gene ends were 6 bases for V and 3 bases for J; bases not matched to a gene: 8. The CDR3 sequence is 15 residues long. In DNA, the CDR3 is TGTGCTAGTGGCCCGCCCGGGACAGTCAATCAGCCCCAGCATTTT. Amino acids: CASGPPGTVNQPQHF.

The chain uses TRBV5-6 and TRBJ2-1, with unresolved D. Trimming removed 3 bases at V and 1 base at J, with 11 bases between. This CDR3 is built from 15 residues. Germline V gives CDR1 SGHDT, CDR2 YYEEEE. The CDR3 loop is CASSSWAASYNEQFF. The CDR3 DNA reads as TGTGCCAGCAGCTCATGGGCAGCATCCTACAATGAGCAGTTCTTC.

This clone was recorded once. The rearrangement uses TRBV27 and TRBJ2-7, with a possible D match to TRBD1 (8 bases). Germline loops: CDR1 MNHEY, CDR2 SMNVEV (reference sequence). Trimming took 2 bases from V and 6 from J, leaving 14 bases between them. This CDR3 spans 14 amino acids. This CDR3 reads CASSLQQGGVEQYF. The DNA of the CDR3 is TGTGCCAGCAGTTTACAACAGGGGGGGGTCGAGCAGTACTTC.

The chain links TRBV19 to TRBJ1-2; 10 nucleotides match TRBD1. Germline values: CDR1 LNHDA, CDR2 SQIVND (reference sequence). The CDR3 has 17 amino acids. V shed 2 bases and J 3 bases; nucleotides not matched to a gene: 9. The CDR3 nucleotides are TGTGCCAGTAGTATAAGACAGGGGGCTCTTTTGGACTATGGCTACACCTTC. This encodes CASSIRQGALLDYGYTF.

The rearrangement uses TRBV5-1 and TRBJ2-5; D uncertain. CDR1 SGHRS and CDR2 YFSETQ come from the germline V gene. This CDR3 comprises 14 residues. V lost 0 bases and J lost 4, with 10 bases in between. CDR3 region: CASSLDLVRETQYF. The CDR3 DNA reads as TGCGCCAGCAGCTTGGATCTAGTGAGAGAGACCCAGTACTTC.

The gene calls are TRBV4-1 and TRBJ2-1; 7 positions agree with TRBD2. This CDR3 has 14 residues. Unmatched junction bases numbered 7, after V lost 0 bases and J lost 11 bases. The V gene's germline CDR1 is MGHRA and CDR2 YSYEKL. The CDR3, as DNA: TGCGCCAGCAGCCAAGAGGAATTAGCGGGTCAGCAGTTCTTC. Amino acid sequence: CASSQEELAGQQFF.

The genes are TRBV15 and TRBJ2-1; 15 positions agree with TRBD2. Germline V gives CDR1 LNHNV, CDR2 YYDKDF (reference sequence). The CDR3 has 17 residues. V gave up 5 bases and J gave up 6 bases; unmatched junction bases: 8. CDR3 loop: CATSGTSGGRATNEQFF. In nucleotides, the CDR3 is TGTGCCACCAGCGGGACTAGCGGGGGGAGGGCGACCAATGAGCAGTTCTTC.

The chain employs TRBV4-3 and TRBJ2-5, with 11 bases fitting TRBD2. This CDR3 contains 16 residues. From germline, CDR1 is LGHNA and CDR2 YSLEER. V was clipped by 0 bases and J by 3 bases; unmatched bases: 3. CDR3 nucleotides: TGCGCCAGCAGCCAAGAGGCTAGCGGGGGGAAAGAGACCCAGTACTTC. Amino acids: CASSQEASGGKETQYF.